This T cell receptor (beta chain) was sequenced for a study of T cell repertoires in cytomegalovirus infection (dated by TCRdb to the late 2010s). Regarding the study in general: Donor HLA type was relevant to the analysis, as public TCR beta signatures indicated carriage of CMV infection together with the matching HLA type. The research as a whole found: The ex vivo response was dominated by HLA-C-restricted CMV-specific TCR beta clonotypes, and the single most frequent clonotype in two of eight donors was supplied by these HLA-C-restricted clonotypes. Cumulative frequency of public TCR beta family members discriminated carriers of CMV infection plus the relevant HLA type in this cohort and an independent roughly 340-donor cohort.

Sequencing was performed on an Illumina HiSeq 1500. TCRdb reprocessed the public reads (quality trimming at Q25 with fastp, clone calling with MiXCR) and kept in-frame beta chains. One record per CDR3 amino acid sequence lists the most common genes and DNA. Across this sample there are around 440,000 distinct CDR3 sequences, with about 11% seen only once. In total, the top ten clones hold more than 8.5% of the sample. There are 14 amino acids in the CDR3, from cysteine to phenylalanine inclusive. Only the CDR3 portion is preserved as DNA: 42 bases, with reading frame beginning at the first base. The germline V gene (reference sequence) sets CDR1 to LGHDT and CDR2 to YNNKEL. V drops 0 bases and J drops 4 bases, leaving 8 bases in between. In its sample, this clonotype was seen a few times. Its recognized antigen is unknown. Within one base of it there is no much larger clone, and no base qualities were kept.

Sequenced: PBMCs. The origin of this receptor is a human donor in good health (CMV status not recorded). Some clones in this sample may be carry-over from other donors' samples. The V and J segments used are TRBV3-1 and TRBJ2-3, with TRBD1 perhaps the D gene, on 5 matching bases. The base sequence is TGTGCCAGCAGCCAAGACAGGGTGGCAGATACGCAGTATTTT. This is translated as CASSQDRVADTQYF.